A selection of T cell receptor beta chains follows, all from one sample in a study of post-analysis software for immune sequencing data. TCRdb reprocessed the PCR reads with MiXCR, giving one entry per CDR3 protein. The repertoire holds roughly 540,000 distinct CDR3 sequences, with roughly 34% as singletons. Sequenced: blood. Receptors originate from a girl aged 2 to 17 with multiple sclerosis. CDR3s include the opening cysteine and the closing phenylalanine or tryptophan. D genes are given only for firm matches. Size tells how often a clone was seen (once, few, many) or the class of an expanded clone, and some rows leave it out.

d_call: TRBD2; v_call: TRBV7-9; clone_size: few; j_call: TRBJ2-5; cdr3_aa: CASSSLLAAQETQYF; cdr3_nt: TGTGCCAGCAGCTCCTTACTAGCGGCCCAAGAGACCCAGTACTTC
d_call: TRBD2; v_call: TRBV7-2; clone_size: -; j_call: TRBJ2-5; cdr3_aa: CASSLAPPGLARETQYF; cdr3_nt: TGTGCCAGCAGCTTAGCCCCCCCGGGACTAGCTAGAGAGACCCAGTACTTC
d_call: -; v_call: TRBV5-1; clone_size: few; j_call: TRBJ2-7; cdr3_aa: CASSLWSGLSYEQYF; cdr3_nt: TGCGCCAGCAGCTTGTGGTCAGGCCTCTCCTACGAGCAGTACTTC
d_call: -; v_call: TRBV28; clone_size: few; j_call: TRBJ2-7; cdr3_aa: CASSSTSGGTLTSYEQYF; cdr3_nt: TGTGCCAGCAGTTCAACATCGGGCGGGACACTTACCTCCTACGAGCAGTACTTC
d_call: -; v_call: TRBV6-5; clone_size: many; j_call: TRBJ2-7; cdr3_aa: CASSARTGSYEQYF; cdr3_nt: TGTGCCAGCAGTGCTCGTACAGGGTCCTACGAGCAGTACTTC
d_call: TRBD2; v_call: TRBV18; clone_size: few; j_call: TRBJ2-1; cdr3_aa: CASSQNTGTSASEQFF; cdr3_nt: TGTGCCAGCTCCCAGAATACCGGGACTAGTGCCTCTGAGCAGTTCTTC
d_call: -; v_call: TRBV29-1; clone_size: -; j_call: TRBJ1-2; cdr3_aa: CSVVPGQVGGYTF; cdr3_nt: TGCAGCGTTGTACCGGGACAAGTCGGCGGCTACACCTTC
d_call: TRBD2; v_call: TRBV10-3; clone_size: many; j_call: TRBJ2-5; cdr3_aa: CAISERGAETQYF; cdr3_nt: TGTGCCATCAGCGAGCGGGGGGCAGAGACCCAGTACTTC
d_call: -; v_call: TRBV12-3/TRBV12-4; clone_size: few; j_call: TRBJ2-1; cdr3_aa: CASLRGNYNEQFF; cdr3_nt: TGTGCCAGCCTCAGGGGAAATTACAATGAGCAGTTCTTC
d_call: -; v_call: TRBV10-3; clone_size: few; j_call: TRBJ2-7; cdr3_aa: CAITAESSYEQYF; cdr3_nt: TGTGCCATCACGGCAGAGAGCTCCTACGAGCAGTACTTC
d_call: -; v_call: TRBV7-2; clone_size: -; j_call: TRBJ2-3; cdr3_aa: CASSLDGGDTQYF; cdr3_nt: TGTGCCAGCAGCTTAGACGGGGGTGATACGCAGTATTTT
d_call: TRBD1; v_call: TRBV5-1; clone_size: -; j_call: TRBJ1-2; cdr3_aa: CASNLKTGGYGYTF; cdr3_nt: TGCGCCAGCAACTTGAAGACAGGGGGATATGGCTACACCTTC
d_call: -; v_call: TRBV5-1; clone_size: few; j_call: TRBJ1-4; cdr3_aa: CASRPEIRNEKLFF; cdr3_nt: TGCGCCAGCAGGCCGGAGATTCGTAATGAAAAACTGTTTTTT
d_call: -; v_call: TRBV6-1; clone_size: -; j_call: TRBJ1-5; cdr3_aa: CASRRGTQPQHF; cdr3_nt: TGTGCCAGCAGACGGGGGACTCAGCCCCAGCATTTT
d_call: -; v_call: TRBV25-1; clone_size: -; j_call: TRBJ1-1; cdr3_aa: CASSQSVGNAEAFF; cdr3_nt: TGTGCCAGCAGCCAATCGGTGGGGAACGCTGAAGCTTTCTTT
d_call: -; v_call: TRBV5-5; clone_size: -; j_call: TRBJ1-4; cdr3_aa: CASSPGVNEKLFF; cdr3_nt: TGTGCCAGCAGCCCGGGAGTTAATGAAAAACTGTTTTTT
d_call: -; v_call: TRBV7-6; clone_size: -; j_call: TRBJ1-4; cdr3_aa: CASSAPGGEKLFF; cdr3_nt: TGTGCCAGCAGCGCCCCAGGCGGGGAAAAACTGTTTTTT
d_call: TRBD1; v_call: TRBV12-3/TRBV12-4; clone_size: -; j_call: TRBJ2-1; cdr3_aa: CASSKGQTSYNEQFF; cdr3_nt: TGTGCCAGCAGTAAGGGACAGACATCCTACAATGAGCAGTTCTTC
d_call: TRBD1; v_call: TRBV7-8; clone_size: -; j_call: TRBJ2-5; cdr3_aa: CASSPWDRAFQETQYF; cdr3_nt: TGTGCCAGCAGCCCCTGGGACAGGGCGTTCCAAGAGACCCAGTACTTC
d_call: -; v_call: TRBV12-3/TRBV12-4; clone_size: -; j_call: TRBJ2-3; cdr3_aa: CASSPRPVSTDTQYF; cdr3_nt: TGTGCCAGCAGTCCGAGACCAGTGAGCACAGATACGCAGTATTTT
d_call: -; v_call: TRBV2; clone_size: -; j_call: TRBJ1-5; cdr3_aa: CASSFRADQPQHF; cdr3_nt: TGTGCCAGCAGTTTCAGGGCGGATCAGCCCCAGCATTTT
d_call: -; v_call: TRBV4-1; clone_size: -; j_call: TRBJ2-1; cdr3_aa: CASSQEPLGGAGYNEQFF; cdr3_nt: TGCGCCAGCAGCCAAGAACCCCTCGGGGGCGCGGGATACAATGAGCAGTTCTTC
d_call: -; v_call: TRBV4-1; clone_size: -; j_call: TRBJ2-1; cdr3_aa: CASSQAYSSYNEQFF; cdr3_nt: TGCGCCAGCAGCCAAGCTTACAGCTCCTACAATGAGCAGTTCTTC
d_call: -; v_call: TRBV24-1; clone_size: few; j_call: TRBJ1-5; cdr3_aa: CATENSGEPGQPQHF; cdr3_nt: TGTGCCACCGAGAATTCAGGGGAACCGGGCCAGCCCCAGCATTTT
d_call: -; v_call: TRBV3-1; clone_size: few; j_call: TRBJ2-7; cdr3_aa: CASSQDWDPRIYEQYF; cdr3_nt: TGTGCCAGCAGCCAAGATTGGGATCCACGTATCTACGAGCAGTACTTC
d_call: -; v_call: TRBV20-1; clone_size: -; j_call: TRBJ2-7; cdr3_aa: CSASPTSCYYEQYF; cdr3_nt: TGCAGTGCTAGCCCCACTAGTTGCTACTACGAGCAGTACTTC
d_call: -; v_call: TRBV18; clone_size: few; j_call: TRBJ2-3; cdr3_aa: CASSPEGNTDTQYF; cdr3_nt: TGTGCCAGCTCACCAGAGGGGAACACAGATACGCAGTATTTT
d_call: -; v_call: TRBV6-2/TRBV6-3; clone_size: -; j_call: TRBJ2-1; cdr3_aa: CASSSGTRDPKQFF; cdr3_nt: TGTGCCAGCAGCTCCGGGACTCGAGACCCGAAGCAGTTCTTC
d_call: TRBD1; v_call: TRBV20-1; clone_size: -; j_call: TRBJ1-1; cdr3_aa: CSATGQMNTEAFF; cdr3_nt: TGCAGTGCTACGGGACAGATGAACACTGAAGCTTTCTTT
d_call: TRBD2; v_call: TRBV7-8; clone_size: few; j_call: TRBJ2-1; cdr3_aa: CASSPFERGSSYNEQFF; cdr3_nt: TGTGCCAGCAGCCCCTTCGAGCGGGGGAGCTCCTACAATGAGCAGTTCTTC
d_call: TRBD2; v_call: TRBV5-6; clone_size: -; j_call: TRBJ2-1; cdr3_aa: CASSRTLAGLYNEQFF; cdr3_nt: TGTGCCAGCAGCCGAACACTAGCGGGTCTCTACAATGAGCAGTTCTTC